These 30 T cell receptor beta chains came from one sample sequenced in a study of T cell responses to AZD1222 COVID-19 vaccine. Only in-frame clones appear in the TCRdb table, and some are missing; sequencing was by immunoSEQ multiplex PCR. There are 65,000 to 85,000 clones in the sample; about 91% occur only once, and about 9% lies in the top ten. The source material was peripheral blood, sampled 28 days after the second dose of the MenACWY control vaccine. These receptor sequences come from an adult who received the MenACWY meningococcal vaccine as a control.

This rearrangement joins TRBV7-2 to TRBJ1-1; D call uncertain. The CDR3 has 15 amino acids. Germline CDR1 SGHTA, CDR2 FQGNSA. Deletions cut 2 bases from V and 1 base from J, with 11 bases between. CDR3 coding DNA: TGTGCCAGCAGCTTAATAGGGCGAGAGAACACTGAAGCTTTCTTT. Protein product: CASSLIGRENTEAFF.

The chain links TRBV13 to TRBJ2-5; possible D gene TRBD2, 6 bases. Germline CDR1 is PRHDT and CDR2 is FYEKMQ (reference sequence). This CDR3 contains 15 residues. Trimming stripped 6 bases from V and 0 bases from J, with 14 bases between. This CDR3 reads CASRREMEYQETQYF. In nucleotides, the CDR3 is TGTGCCAGCAGACGGGAGATGGAGTACCAAGAGACCCAGTACTTC.

The chain links TRBV2 to TRBJ1-1, with a tentative D call TRBD1 (6 bases). Germline V CDR1 and CDR2: SNHLY, FYNNEI. There are 12 residues in the CDR3. V lost 9 bases and J 8 bases, leaving 16 bases between the germline ends. CDR3: CASGQRDLEAFF. Here the CDR3 DNA reads TGTGCCAGTGGACAGAGGGACCTAGAAGCTTTCTTT.

A few counts support this clone. V usage is TRBV7-2 and J usage is TRBJ1-4; D gene uncertain. Between the trimmed V and J ends, which lost 1 base and 7 bases, there was a span of 13 bases. Germline V CDR1 and CDR2: SGHTA, FQGNSA. This CDR3 comprises 15 residues. CDR3 sequence: CASSLDGEVVEKLFF. CDR3 in DNA: TGTGCCAGCAGCTTAGATGGGGAAGTTGTTGAAAAACTGTTTTTT.

This sequence joins TRBV18 and TRBJ2-7; D is unclear. V dropped 1 base and J dropped 3 bases, with 10 bases sitting between them. This CDR3 is built from 14 residues. Germline CDR1 and CDR2: KGHSH and LQKENI. CDR3 DNA sequence: TGTGCCAGCTCACCACGGGGTGAAGGCTACGAGCAGTACTTC. This sequence encodes CASSPRGEGYEQYF.

CDR3 in amino acids: CASSIPSQISNQPQHF. The CDR3 DNA is TGTGCCAGTAGTATTCCCAGCCAGATTTCCAATCAGCCCCAGCATTTT. The V call is TRBV19, the J call TRBJ1-5; D uncertain. Per the germline V gene, CDR1 is LNHDA and CDR2 is SQIVND (reference sequence). The CDR3 spans 16 residues. V lost 3 bases and J lost 3, with 15 bases in between.

This chain joins TRBV12-3 or TRBV12-4 and TRBJ1-2; D unclear. Trimming removed 5 bases from V and 4 bases from J, with 8 bases in between. This CDR3 has 12 amino acids. The CDR3 sequence is CASSEDLYGYTF. The CDR3 DNA reads TGTGCCAGCAGTGAGGACCTCTATGGCTACACCTTC.

Here the CDR3 reads CACPFQETQYF. The CDR3 DNA reads as TGTGCCTGTCCCTTTCAAGAGACCCAGTACTTC. The chain links TRBV30 to TRBJ2-5; D remains unclear. This CDR3 has 11 amino acids. V lost 6 bases and J lost 2, with 7 bases in between. The germline gives CDR1 GTSNPN, CDR2 SVGIG (reference sequence).

The gene calls are TRBV6-5 and TRBJ2-1; 7 nucleotides agree with TRBD1. Trimming removed 6 bases from V and 2 bases from J; junction bases left unmatched: 7. There are 15 residues in the CDR3. The germline V gene encodes CDR1 MNHEY and CDR2 SVGAGI. The CDR3 here is CASSRQGDPYNEQFF. The CDR3 DNA reads TGTGCCAGCAGCAGACAGGGAGATCCCTACAATGAGCAGTTCTTC.

The CDR3 is CATSDFDRAGYTF. Here the CDR3 DNA reads TGTGCCACCAGTGATTTCGACAGGGCTGGCTACACCTTC. The chain carries TRBV24-1 and TRBJ1-2; 7 bases agree with TRBD1. J was trimmed by 7 bases and V by 1 base; bases with no gene match: 2. In germline, CDR1 is KGHDR, CDR2 SFDVKD. The CDR3 spans 13 residues.

The chain joins TRBV7-2 to TRBJ1-6; a weak D match, TRBD1 (6 bases). The V gene's germline CDR1 is SGHTA and CDR2 FQGNSA. The V end was cut by 7 bases, the J end by 11 bases, with 12 bases between. This CDR3 has 12 residues. The CDR3 loop is CASTYRDPPLHF. CDR3 coding DNA: TGTGCCAGCACATACAGGGATCCACCCCTCCACTTT.

This clone was seen once. V and J are TRBV29-1 and TRBJ2-7, with 7 bases aligning to TRBD1. The CDR3 is made up of 13 amino acids. Germline CDR1 is SQVTM and CDR2 is ANQGSEA. V shed 1 base, J shed 3 bases, and the junction held 3 bases outside the gene matches. The CDR3 region has the DNA TGCAGCGTTGAAGCGGACAGGAGCTACGAGCAGTACTTC. Protein product: CSVEADRSYEQYF.

The chain employs TRBV21-1 and TRBJ1-4. TRBV21-1 is a pseudogene locus. The CDR3 spans 15 residues. CDR3 in amino acids: CASNEGTATNEKLFF. In DNA form, the CDR3 reads TGTGCCAGCAACGAAGGGACTGCAACTAATGAAAAACTGTTTTTT.

This chain uses TRBV14 with TRBJ1-2, with D possibly TRBD1 on 5 matching bases. Deletions cut 3 bases from V and 8 bases from J, with 16 bases between. From germline, CDR1 is SGHDN and CDR2 FVKESK. The CDR3 loop spans 14 amino acids. For the CDR3, the DNA is TGTGCCAGCAGCCACAACCCAGGGTTCGGAGGCTACACCTTC. It is translated as CASSHNPGFGGYTF.

The chain has TRBV10-3 and TRBJ2-7; 10 bases are shared with TRBD1. V was clipped by 2 bases and J by 6 bases; unmatched bases: 4. The CDR3 contains 14 residues. Germline CDR1 and CDR2: ENHRY and SYGVKD. This CDR3 reads CAISEMGQGLEQYF. CDR3 coding DNA: TGTGCCATCAGTGAGATGGGACAGGGGCTCGAGCAGTACTTC.

The J gene is TRBJ2-2, the V gene TRBV4-3, with 8 nucleotides matching TRBD1. Trimming removed 8 bases from V and 7 bases from J; junction bases left unmatched: 6. This CDR3 region has 13 residues. Germline values: CDR1 LGHNA, CDR2 YSLEER. Here the CDR3 DNA reads TGCGCCAGCCAAGGACAGGGACACGGGGAGCTGTTTTTT. Its protein is CASQGQGHGELFF.

The chain joins TRBV6-6 to TRBJ2-5; 8 bases fit TRBD2. The CDR3 is 16 amino acids. Germline CDR1 and CDR2: MNHNY and SVGAGI (reference sequence). The V gene end was trimmed by 0 bases and the J gene end by 5 bases; junction bases not matched to a gene: 8. CDR3 sequence: CASSYSEAGGLETQYF. DNA of the CDR3: TGTGCCAGCAGTTACTCGGAGGCGGGGGGCCTCGAGACCCAGTACTTC.

In its sample, this clone was seen a few times. The chain uses TRBV15 and TRBJ2-4, with TRBD1 identical over 8 bases. In germline, CDR1 is LNHNV, CDR2 YYDKDF (reference sequence). V shed 4 bases, J shed 7 bases, and the junction held 12 bases outside the gene matches. The CDR3 is 16 residues long. This chain's CDR3 is CATSIIPPQGANIQYF. CDR3 in DNA: TGTGCCACCAGCATCATACCCCCCCAGGGGGCTAACATTCAGTACTTC.

The gene calls are TRBV19 and TRBJ1-5; D remains ambiguous. Trimming shortened V by 5 bases and J by 1 base, and 12 bases separated the two germline ends. CDR1 is LNHDA, CDR2 SQIVND, per germline (reference sequence). The CDR3 contains 15 residues. The CDR3 region is CASSPSTLSNQPQHF. CDR3 sequence (DNA): TGTGCCAGTAGTCCGTCGACACTAAGCAATCAGCCCCAGCATTTT.

This clone came up once. The chain employs TRBV19 and TRBJ2-2; TRBD1 matches 9 bases. The length of the CDR3 is 14 residues. V shed 7 bases, J shed 7 bases, and the junction held 7 bases outside the gene matches. The germline V gene has CDR1 LNHDA and CDR2 SQIVND (reference sequence). The DNA for the CDR3 is TGTGCCAGTATCAACAGGGGGCGCGGCGGGGAGCTGTTTTTT. Translated, it gives CASINRGRGGELFF.

The chain links TRBV6-5 to TRBJ2-1; 10 bases match TRBD2. Germline V gene data show CDR1 as MNHEY and CDR2 as SVGAGI. The CDR3 covers 15 residues. Trimming removed 6 bases from V and 5 bases from J; junction bases left unmatched: 7. CDR3 nucleotide sequence: TGTGCCAGCAGAGTCGGACTAGCGGTGAACAATGAGCAGTTCTTC. This encodes CASRVGLAVNNEQFF.

The CDR3 DNA follows: TGTGCCAGCAGCCAAGAGGGGACAGGGTTTTCTGGAAACACCATATATTTT. It translates to CASSQEGTGFSGNTIYF. This chain links TRBV3-1 (or the pseudogene TRBV3-2) with TRBJ1-3; 9 bases are a match to TRBD1. The CDR3 has 17 amino acids. V lost 0 bases and J lost 1; bases outside the gene matches: 4. Germline CDR1 LGHDT, CDR2 YNNKEL (reference sequence).

The chain uses TRBV19 and TRBJ1-2; D is perhaps TRBD1 (5 bases). Trimming left V 7 bases short and J 8 bases short, with 11 bases between. The CDR3 totals 11 residues. Germline CDR1 is LNHDA and CDR2 is SQIVND (reference sequence). The CDR3 protein is CASTMGVGYTF. The CDR3 DNA sequence: TGTGCCAGTACCATGGGGGTCGGCTACACCTTC.

The V gene is TRBV27, the J gene TRBJ1-5, with D perhaps TRBD1 (6 bases). The CDR3 loop spans 15 amino acids. Germline CDR1 reads MNHEY; CDR2 reads SMNVEV (reference sequence). With 6 bases removed from V and 2 bases from J, the gap between germline ends came to 14 bases. In nucleotides, the CDR3 is TGTGCCAGCAGACTTCAGGGGATGGGCAATCAGCCCCAGCATTTT. Protein: CASRLQGMGNQPQHF.

The genes are TRBV7-2 and TRBJ1-4; D call uncertain. The ends were cut back, 0 bases at V and 8 bases at J, with 13 bases in the middle. Germline CDR1 SGHTA, CDR2 FQGNSA. The CDR3 runs 15 residues. The CDR3 region is CASSLAGARREKLFF. The CDR3 DNA reads TGTGCCAGCAGCTTAGCCGGCGCCCGAAGGGAAAAACTGTTTTTT.

The chain is built from TRBV6-2 or TRBV6-3 and TRBJ1-5, with D uncertain. Deletions cut 4 bases from V and 2 bases from J, with 12 bases between. The length of the CDR3 is 15 residues. Germline CDR1 MNHEY, CDR2 SVGEGT. The CDR3 coding sequence is TGTGCCAGCAGTTTGGGAGGGCGAGGCAATCAGCCCCAGCATTTT. This gives the protein CASSLGGRGNQPQHF.

The chain uses TRBV7-2 and TRBJ1-2, with TRBD1 matching 7 bases. The CDR3 is 17 residues long. V dropped 1 base and J dropped 5; count of bases not matched to a gene: 13. Germline V lookup: CDR1 SGHTA, CDR2 FQGNSA. The CDR3 DNA reads TGTGCCAGCAGCTTAGTTTGGGGAGACAGGGTAGGGTATGGCTACACCTTC. This encodes CASSLVWGDRVGYGYTF.

J is TRBJ2-7 and V is TRBV15, with unresolved D. V lost 6 bases to trimming and J lost 4 bases, with 7 bases between them. The CDR3 runs 11 residues. The germline V gene encodes CDR1 LNHNV and CDR2 YYDKDF (reference sequence). CDR3 in DNA: TGTGCCACCAGTCAGGAGTACGAGCAGTACTTC. Translated: CATSQEYEQYF.

The chain has TRBV5-8 and TRBJ1-5; TRBD1 matches at 7 bases. Germline trimming cut 3 bases from V and 3 bases from J; bases unmatched to any gene: 6. The germline CDR1 and CDR2 sequences are SGHTS and YDEGEE. The CDR3 consists of 15 residues. The CDR3 DNA follows: TGTGCCAGCAGCTGGAAAACAGGGGACAATCAGCCCCAGCATTTT. Its translation: CASSWKTGDNQPQHF.

This clone appeared a single time. The rearrangement joins TRBV7-2 to TRBJ1-3; D possibly corresponds to TRBD1 (5 bases). Deletions cut 1 base from V and 2 bases from J, with 12 bases between. The CDR3 has 16 amino acids. The V gene's germline CDR1 is SGHTA and CDR2 FQGNSA. Here the CDR3 reads CASSLEQGPPGNTIYF. DNA of the CDR3: TGTGCCAGCAGCTTAGAGCAGGGACCCCCTGGAAACACCATATATTTT.